One and the same sample provided the 18 T cell receptor beta chains below, sequenced in a study of a mutant IDH1 vaccine in newly diagnosed glioma. Indicated time point: week 23, last vaccination. What each vaccine dose contained was 300 ug of mutant IDH1 20-mer peptide, accompanied by topical imiquimod. No cognate antigen is known for these TCRs. Data came from immunoSEQ multiplex PCR; TCRdb stores just in-frame clones and leaves some out. The top ten clones hold around 8.9% of a sample with tens of thousands of clones, around 80% of them seen once. The sequencing used PBMCs, collected from a glioma patient whose treatment included an IDH1 peptide vaccine. These receptors all stem from a woman in her thirties or forties with glioma. Some clones in this sample may be carry-over from other donors' samples.

This sequence joins TRBV5-6 and TRBJ2-7, with 9 nucleotides matching TRBD1. V lost 4 bases to trimming and J lost 6 bases; unmatched junction nucleotides: 14. Per germline, CDR1 SGHDT and CDR2 YYEEEE. The CDR3 runs to 16 residues. CDR3 in DNA: TGTGCCAGCAGCCAACAGATACAGGGGGCTTATAGCGAGCAGTACTTC. Translating gives CASSQQIQGAYSEQYF. Supplemented by reference TRBV5-6 and TRBJ2-7, the full variable domain reads DAGVTQSPTHLIKTRGQQVTLRCSPKSGHDTVSWYQQALGQGPQFIFQYYEEEERQRGNFPDRFSGHQFPNYSSELNVNALLLGDSALYLCASSQQIQGAYSEQYFGPGTRLTVT.

The V gene is TRBV10-1, the J gene TRBJ2-4, with a possible D match to TRBD1 (6 bases). Trimming pared 10 bases from V and 2 bases from J, leaving 12 bases between. This CDR3 contains 13 residues. Per germline, CDR1 WNHNN and CDR2 SYGVQD (reference sequence). CDR3 sequence: CATSTGPKNIQYF. The CDR3, as DNA: TGCGCCACCTCGACAGGTCCCAAAAACATTCAGTACTTC.

The chain carries TRBV7-6 and TRBJ2-7, with 7 nucleotides matching TRBD1. The germline gives CDR1 SGHVS, CDR2 FNYEAQ. J was trimmed by 2 bases and V by 3 bases; bases with no gene match: 10. This CDR3 spans 16 amino acids. The CDR3 is CASSFGNRGRTYEQYF. The CDR3 DNA sequence: TGTGCCAGCAGCTTTGGTAACAGGGGACGAACCTACGAGCAGTACTTC.

V usage is TRBV27 and J usage is TRBJ1-5, with D tentatively TRBD1 (6 bases). V was clipped by 0 bases and J by 7 bases, with 19 bases between them. CDR1 is MNHEY, CDR2 SMNVEV, per germline (reference sequence). There are 17 residues in the CDR3. The CDR3 bases are TGTGCCAGCAGTTTATCCGGGTTGGGGGGCCTAGGGCAGCCCCAGCATTTT. This gives the protein CASSLSGLGGLGQPQHF.

This clone has just one count. The chain combines TRBV4-3 with TRBJ1-6; possibly TRBD1 for D (5 bases). The CDR3 length is 15 residues. CDR1 is LGHNA, CDR2 YSLEER, per germline. V was clipped by 1 base and J by 9 bases, with 13 bases between them. Written as DNA, the CDR3 is TGCGCCAGCAGCCAAGTCTTCAGGGTGGGTTCACCCCTCCACTTT. This codes for CASSQVFRVGSPLHF.

This sequence joins TRBV6-6 and TRBJ2-1, with TRBD2 identical over 10 bases. The CDR3 has 15 amino acids. Germline CDR1 reads MNHNY; CDR2 reads SVGAGI (reference sequence). Trimming removed 5 bases from V and 0 bases from J; junction bases left unmatched: 1. CDR3: CASSSGGASYNEQFF. In DNA form, the CDR3 reads TGTGCCAGCAGTAGCGGGGGGGCCTCCTACAATGAGCAGTTCTTC.

The V and J genes are TRBV5-1 and TRBJ2-7, with a weak D call TRBD1 (6 bases). The CDR3 is 13 residues long. CDR1 is SGHRS and CDR2 is YFSETQ in the germline V gene. V lost 5 bases, J lost 6 bases, and 15 bases lay in between. The CDR3 bases are TGCGCCAGCAGGGAGACCACAGGGTCCGAGCAGTACTTC. It codes for CASRETTGSEQYF.

The chain couples TRBV9 to TRBJ2-2, with 11 bases aligning to TRBD1. The junction had 2 bases not matched to a gene; V was cut back by 2 bases and J by 5 bases. Germline CDR1 and CDR2: SGDLS and YYNGEE. The CDR3 length is 15 residues. CDR3: CASSVDRGLTGELFF. The CDR3 coding sequence is TGTGCCAGCAGCGTGGACAGGGGGCTTACCGGGGAGCTGTTTTTT. Full variable domain (outside the CDR3, taken from reference TRBV9 and TRBJ2-2): DSGVTQTPKHLITATGQRVTLRCSPRSGDLSVYWYQQSLDQGLQFLIQYYNGEERAKGNILERFSAQQFPDLHSELNLSSLELGDSALYFCASSVDRGLTGELFFGEGSRLTVL.

The V and J genes are TRBV6-1 and TRBJ2-3; D uncertain. The germline V and J ends were trimmed by 0 bases and 4 bases, with 11 bases remaining between them. This CDR3 contains 15 residues. Germline V gene lookup returns CDR1 MNHNS and CDR2 SASEGT. This chain's CDR3 is CASSEALRVPDTQYF. The CDR3 DNA is TGTGCCAGCAGTGAAGCCCTTCGGGTGCCAGATACGCAGTATTTT.

The gene calls are TRBV25-1 and TRBJ2-3, with a tentative D call TRBD2 (5 bases). The CDR3 has 13 residues. Germline-derived CDR1 and CDR2 are MGHDK and SYGVNS. Trimming took 4 bases from V and 10 from J, leaving 15 bases between them. CDR3 sequence: CASSGWTFPAQYF. As DNA, the CDR3 is TGTGCCAGCAGTGGGTGGACTTTTCCAGCGCAGTATTTT.

V gene TRBV9 combines with J gene TRBJ1-2; no clear D. CDR3 size: 13 residues. Germline V gene data show CDR1 as SGDLS and CDR2 as YYNGEE. The ends were cut back, 4 bases at V and 8 bases at J, with 15 bases in the middle. The CDR3 bases are TGTGCCAGCAGCCCGGGGAACAGCTTGGGCTACACCTTC. This gives the protein CASSPGNSLGYTF.

The genes are TRBV7-2 and TRBJ2-3, with D maybe TRBD1 (6 bases). The CDR3 runs to 12 residues. With 3 bases removed from V and 6 bases from J, the gap between germline ends came to 7 bases. The germline CDR1 and CDR2 sequences are SGHTA and FQGNSA. CDR3 DNA sequence: TGTGCCAGCAGCTTGACAGGCGATACGCAGTATTTT. It encodes CASSLTGDTQYF.

This chain connects TRBV27 to TRBJ2-2, with TRBD2 matching 7 bases. V shed 1 base, J shed 6 bases, and the junction held 5 bases outside the gene matches. CDR1 is MNHEY and CDR2 is SMNVEV in the germline V gene (reference sequence). CDR3 size: 15 residues. The CDR3 loop is CASSLLGGGSGELFF. The CDR3 nucleotides are TGTGCCAGCAGTTTATTGGGGGGGGGTTCCGGGGAGCTGTTTTTT.

J is TRBJ1-2 and V is TRBV9, with 10 bases that match TRBD1. The CDR3 extends over 14 amino acids. Trimming removed 4 bases from V and 7 bases from J; junction bases left unmatched: 7. CDR1 and CDR2 (germline): SGDLS, YYNGEE. As DNA, the CDR3 is TGTGCCAGCAGCTTCGACAGGGGGCTCTTTGGCTACACCTTC. Translation gives CASSFDRGLFGYTF. The full variable domain, with the rest looked up from reference TRBV9 and TRBJ1-2, is DSGVTQTPKHLITATGQRVTLRCSPRSGDLSVYWYQQSLDQGLQFLIQYYNGEERAKGNILERFSAQQFPDLHSELNLSSLELGDSALYFCASSFDRGLFGYTFGSGTRLTVV.

V usage is TRBV27 and J usage is TRBJ1-2; 9 nucleotides agree with TRBD1. The J segment lost 7 bases and the V segment lost 5 bases, leaving 8 bases of the junction unmatched. This CDR3 is 14 amino acids long. The V gene's germline CDR1 is MNHEY and CDR2 SMNVEV (reference sequence). CDR3 sequence (DNA): TGTGCCAGCAGTCTGGGACAGGGACGGGCTGGCTACACCTTC. This translates into CASSLGQGRAGYTF.

This chain joins TRBV29-1 and TRBJ2-7, with 9 bases identical to TRBD1. The CDR3 extends over 15 amino acids. Germline assignment: CDR1 SQVTM and CDR2 ANQGSEA. Unmatched junction bases numbered 15, after V lost 6 bases and J lost 6 bases. The CDR3 sequence is CSVKVPGQGVGEQYF. DNA for the CDR3: TGCAGCGTCAAAGTACCGGGACAGGGCGTAGGCGAGCAGTACTTC.

The chain uses TRBV19 and TRBJ1-6, with D unresolved. V was pared by 3 bases and J by 7 bases, with 7 bases between. Germline CDR1 and CDR2: LNHDA and SQIVND (reference sequence). The CDR3 length is 13 residues. Here the CDR3 reads CASSIEGNSPLHF. CDR3 nucleotide sequence: TGTGCCAGTAGTATTGAAGGGAATTCACCCCTCCACTTT.

The chain links TRBV5-1 to TRBJ2-5; 7 bases are shared with TRBD2. This CDR3 is built from 16 residues. Trimming removed 4 bases from V and 5 bases from J; junction bases left unmatched: 14. The germline gives CDR1 SGHRS, CDR2 YFSETQ. The CDR3 spells CASSRGTLREMETQYF. CDR3 in DNA: TGCGCCAGCAGCCGGGGGACGTTGCGGGAGATGGAGACCCAGTACTTC.